Listed below are T cell receptor beta chains from one sample, sequenced in a study of CD8 T cells in Susac syndrome. MiXCR, applied by TCRdb to the immunoSEQ multiplex PCR reads, yields one record per CDR3 protein. Among 120,000 or so distinct CDR3 sequences, around 94% were seen once, and the ten largest hold around 0.27%. Sequences were obtained from CD8+ T cells from PBMCs. Every receptor here comes from a human donor with Susac syndrome. Both conserved end residues are part of each CDR3. The order of the fields is D gene, clone size, CDR3 length, J gene, V gene, CDR3 protein, CDR3 DNA. The D gene is left open where the match is weak. Size values are once, few and many counts, or a class for expanded clones, and some rows have none.

TRBD1 | NA | 15 | TRBJ2-1 | TRBV25-1 | CASSSGTGPYNEQFF | TGTGCCAGCAGCAGCGGGACAGGGCCCTACAATGAGCAGTTCTTC
NA | NA | 11 | TRBJ2-4 | TRBV6-5 | CASSPGNIQYF | TGTGCCAGCAGTCCCGGAAACATTCAGTACTTC
NA | NA | 15 | TRBJ1-3 | TRBV2 | CASSDNTRSGNTIYF | TGTGCCAGCAGTGATAACACCCGCTCTGGAAACACCATATATTTT
NA | once | 13 | TRBJ2-2 | TRBV20-1 | CSARGRDVRELFF | TGCAGTGCTAGGGGGCGGGATGTCCGGGAGCTGTTTTTT
TRBD2 | NA | 12 | TRBJ2-2 | TRBV29-1 | CSVTGGSGELFF | TGCAGCGTCACGGGGGGGAGCGGGGAGCTGTTTTTT
TRBD2 | NA | 13 | TRBJ2-7 | TRBV25-1 | CASRSGGFDEQYF | TGTGCCAGCAGGAGCGGGGGATTCGACGAGCAGTACTTC
TRBD1 | NA | 15 | TRBJ1-6 | TRBV5-4 | CASSLPDRVNSPLHF | TGTGCCAGCAGCCTTCCGGACAGGGTAAATTCACCCCTCCACTTT
NA | once | 13 | TRBJ2-1 | TRBV7-8 | CASSLAGHDEQFF | TGTGCCAGCAGCTTAGCAGGGCACGATGAGCAGTTCTTC
TRBD1 | NA | 16 | TRBJ2-2 | TRBV20-1 | CSARGDRDRNTGELFF | TGCAGTGCTAGAGGAGACAGGGATCGGAACACCGGGGAGCTGTTTTTT
NA | NA | 17 | TRBJ2-5 | TRBV7-2 | CASSLDPGNPYQETQYF | TGTGCCAGCAGCTTAGACCCAGGGAACCCGTACCAAGAGACCCAGTACTTC
NA | NA | 12 | TRBJ2-2 | TRBV4-3 | CASSHLTGELFF | TGCGCCAGCAGCCACCTCACCGGGGAGCTGTTTTTT
NA | few | 12 | TRBJ2-5 | TRBV7-6 | CASSLAAETQYF | TGTGCCAGCAGCTTAGCTGCGGAGACCCAGTACTTC
TRBD2 | once | 15 | TRBJ2-2 | TRBV9 | CASSPRLAGTGELFF | TGTGCCAGCAGCCCAAGACTAGCCGGCACCGGGGAGCTGTTTTTT
NA | NA | 12 | TRBJ2-1 | TRBV29-1 | CSGSVGYNEQFF | TGCAGCGGCAGCGTGGGGTACAATGAGCAGTTCTTC
TRBD1 | NA | 14 | TRBJ1-2 | TRBV6-1 | CASSETGINYGYTF | TGTGCCAGCAGTGAGACAGGGATAAACTATGGCTACACCTTC
NA | once | 13 | TRBJ2-7 | TRBV7-2 | CASSLRQVYEQYF | TGTGCCAGCAGCTTAAGACAGGTCTACGAGCAGTACTTC
TRBD1 | NA | 16 | TRBJ1-6 | TRBV7-2 | CASSFRPPGQLSPLHF | TGTGCCAGCAGCTTCCGCCCACCGGGACAGCTTTCACCCCTCCACTTT
NA | NA | 13 | TRBJ1-1 | TRBV6-6 | CASSLNMNTEAFF | TGTGCCAGCAGCCTCAACATGAACACTGAAGCTTTCTTT
TRBD1 | NA | 14 | TRBJ2-5 | TRBV12-3/TRBV12-4 | CASRVQGLQETQYF | TGTGCCAGCAGAGTACAGGGGCTACAAGAGACCCAGTACTTC
NA | NA | 15 | TRBJ2-7 | TRBV5-1 | CASSLDGGISYEQYF | TGCGCCAGCAGCTTGGATGGGGGGATCTCCTACGAGCAGTACTTC
NA | NA | 16 | TRBJ1-2 | TRBV3-1 | CASSQDRHGPNYGYTF | TGTGCCAGCAGCCAAGATCGTCACGGCCCTAACTATGGCTACACCTTC
NA | NA | 14 | TRBJ2-3 | TRBV4-1 | CASSQVISSDTQYF | TGCGCCAGCAGCCAAGTAATTTCCTCGGATACGCAGTATTTT
TRBD1 | NA | 15 | TRBJ2-7 | TRBV20-1 | CSAKGTELGDYEQYF | TGCAGTGCTAAGGGGACAGAGCTGGGAGATTACGAGCAGTACTTC
NA | NA | 16 | TRBJ1-1 | TRBV4-3 | CASSDTGGYLNTEAFF | TGCGCCAGCAGCGATACAGGAGGGTACTTGAACACTGAAGCTTTCTTT
NA | once | 14 | TRBJ2-7 | TRBV20-1 | CSASRDGSSYEQYF | TGCAGTGCTAGCCGGGACGGAAGCTCCTACGAGCAGTACTTC
NA | NA | 11 | TRBJ1-1 | TRBV3-1 | CASSQNEEAFF | TGTGCCAGCAGCCAAAACGAGGAAGCTTTCTTT
NA | NA | 14 | TRBJ1-2 | TRBV3-1 | CASSPRGANYGYTF | TGTGCCAGCAGTCCCCGGGGAGCTAACTATGGCTACACCTTC
NA | few | 14 | TRBJ1-2 | TRBV4-1 | CASSQDEGNYGYTF | TGCGCCAGCAGCCAAGATGAGGGGAACTATGGCTACACCTTC
NA | once | 15 | TRBJ1-6 | TRBV21-1 | CASSKDEEDISPLHF | TGTGCCAGCAGCAAAGACGAGGAGGACATTTCACCCCTCCACTTT
TRBD2 | NA | 15 | TRBJ2-7 | TRBV15 | CATSIERGPSYEQYF | TGTGCCACCAGCATAGAGCGGGGGCCCTCCTACGAGCAGTACTTC
NA | NA | 14 | TRBJ2-5 | TRBV11-2 | CASSQDASFETQYF | TGTGCCAGCAGCCAAGATGCTAGCTTCGAGACCCAGTACTTC
TRBD2 | NA | 15 | TRBJ2-5 | TRBV2 | CASSESAGGLATQYF | TGTGCCAGCAGTGAATCTGCGGGGGGGCTAGCGACCCAGTACTTC
NA | NA | 16 | TRBJ2-3 | TRBV7-9 | CASSYPTGHSTDTQYF | TGTGCCAGCAGCTACCCGACAGGCCACAGCACAGATACGCAGTATTTT
TRBD1 | few | 14 | TRBJ2-5 | TRBV6-1 | CASGDMTGQETQYF | TGTGCCAGCGGGGATATGACAGGGCAGGAGACCCAGTACTTC
TRBD1 | NA | 15 | TRBJ2-1 | TRBV29-1 | CSVDGQGVLGNEQFF | TGCAGCGTTGATGGGCAGGGGGTCTTGGGCAATGAGCAGTTCTTC
TRBD1 | NA | 14 | TRBJ1-1 | TRBV6-5 | CASSPRQGWTEAFF | TGTGCCAGCAGTCCCAGACAGGGGTGGACTGAAGCTTTCTTT
NA | NA | 15 | TRBJ2-2 | TRBV18 | CASSPVASNTGELFF | TGTGCCAGCTCACCAGTAGCGTCGAACACCGGGGAGCTGTTTTTT
NA | NA | 12 | TRBJ1-2 | TRBV14 | CASSPNSGGYTF | TGTGCCAGCAGCCCAAACTCGGGTGGCTACACCTTC
NA | NA | 16 | TRBJ2-7 | TRBV12-5 | CASGLVLRTDTYEQYF | TGTGCTAGTGGTTTGGTACTGCGGACTGATACCTACGAGCAGTACTTC
NA | NA | 11 | TRBJ2-7 | TRBV29-1 | CSAQTRGEQYF | TGCAGCGCACAGACACGGGGCGAGCAGTACTTC
TRBD1 | NA | 17 | TRBJ1-6 | TRBV9 | CASSPDRGRSYNSPLHF | TGTGCCAGCAGCCCGGACAGGGGGCGCTCCTATAATTCACCCCTCCACTTT
TRBD1 | NA | 14 | TRBJ1-4 | TRBV14 | CASSQTGDNEKLFF | TGTGCCAGCAGCCAGACAGGGGACAATGAAAAACTGTTTTTT
TRBD1 | few | 16 | TRBJ1-6 | TRBV15 | CATSRDRQGFNSPLHF | TGTGCCACCAGCAGAGATCGACAGGGCTTTAATTCACCCCTCCACTTT
NA | NA | 15 | TRBJ2-2 | TRBV29-1 | CSVVVRDPGSGELFF | TGCAGCGTTGTTGTCCGGGACCCAGGGAGCGGGGAGCTGTTTTTT
TRBD2 | once | 18 | TRBJ2-1 | TRBV6-5 | CASSYSDHSGGPNNEQFF | TGTGCCAGCAGTTACTCAGATCATAGCGGGGGGCCCAACAATGAGCAGTTCTTC
NA | NA | 16 | TRBJ2-2 | TRBV6-2/TRBV6-3 | CASTPTTGHRTGELFF | TGTGCCAGCACCCCGACGACGGGACACAGAACCGGGGAGCTGTTTTTT
NA | NA | 16 | TRBJ2-6 | TRBV29-1 | CSVEEDLLSGANVLTF | TGCAGCGTTGAAGAGGACCTCCTCTCTGGGGCCAACGTCCTGACTTTC
NA | once | 14 | TRBJ1-2 | TRBV7-9 | CASSSPLGTEGYTF | TGTGCCAGCAGCTCTCCCCTCGGCACAGAGGGCTACACCTTC
TRBD1 | once | 16 | TRBJ2-3 | TRBV24-1 | CATSDRTGQGTDTQYF | TGTGCCACCAGTGATCGGACAGGGCAGGGAACAGATACGCAGTATTTT
NA | NA | 14 | TRBJ1-4 | TRBV29-1 | CSVEDPGSREKLFF | TGCAGCGTTGAAGACCCGGGTAGTCGTGAAAAACTGTTTTTT
NA | NA | 14 | TRBJ1-5 | TRBV27 | CASSLRFSNQPQHF | TGTGCCAGCAGTTTAAGATTTAGCAATCAGCCCCAGCATTTT